This is a list of T cell receptor beta chains from one sample in a study of control samples from healthy donors and cancer patients. The repertoire was sequenced with immunoSEQ multiplex PCR; TCRdb's copy has only in-frame clones and lacks some. The sample lists about 160,000 clones; approximately 92% were seen once. The sequenced sample consisted of blood. These receptors all stem from a woman in her sixties or seventies in good health. Both conserved end residues are part of each CDR3. D genes are given only for firm matches. Rows give clone size only sometimes, using once, few, many, or a class for an expanded clone.

clone size	V gene	J gene	D gene	CDR3 DNA	CDR3 protein
few	TRBV3-1/TRBV3-2	TRBJ1-1	-	TGTGCCAGCAGCCAAAATGGGGACGGTGGAGAAGCTTTCTTT	CASSQNGDGGEAFF
-	TRBV1	TRBJ1-1	-	TGCACCAGCAGCCAAGATCTAGGTCTCGGCACTCCTGAAGCTTTCTTT	CTSSQDLGLGTPEAFF
-	TRBV5-1	TRBJ1-6	TRBD1	TGCGCCAGCAGCTTGGGGGACAGGGTCGTGGAATCACCCCTCCACTTT	CASSLGDRVVESPLHF
few	TRBV3-1/TRBV3-2	TRBJ1-1	TRBD1	TGTGCCAGCAGCCAAGACCGACAGGGGACACCATCGACAAAAGCTTTCTTT	CASSQDRQGTPSTKAFF
-	TRBV10-3	TRBJ1-3	-	TGTGCCATCAGTGAGCAGACAGCTGGAAACACCATATATTTT	CAISEQTAGNTIYF
-	TRBV19	TRBJ2-6	TRBD1	TGTGCCAGGCGACAGGGCCGCTCTGGGGCCAACGTCCTGACTTTC	CARRQGRSGANVLTF
-	TRBV24-1	TRBJ2-1	-	TGTGCCACCTTGGATGAGAACAATGAGCAGTTCTTC	CATLDENNEQFF
-	TRBV2	TRBJ1-4	-	TGTGCCACTTCGACGGGGTATCGTTATGAAAAACTGTTTTTT	CATSTGYRYEKLFF
-	TRBV7-9	TRBJ1-1	-	TGTGCCAGCAGCCCCCATATGATGGGCACTGAAGCTTTCTTT	CASSPHMMGTEAFF
-	TRBV12-3/TRBV12-4	TRBJ2-5	TRBD1	TGTGCCAGCAGTTTTGGACAGGGAGAGACCCAGTACTTC	CASSFGQGETQYF
once	TRBV12-3/TRBV12-4	TRBJ2-5	-	TGTGCCAGCAGTTTGTCTTACGGGGACCAGTACTTC	CASSLSYGDQYF
-	TRBV7-9	TRBJ1-1	TRBD1	TGTGCCAGCACCCTACAGGGGGCGCGCACTGAAGCTTTCTTT	CASTLQGARTEAFF
-	TRBV19	TRBJ2-6	-	TGTGCCAGTACCCCCGCTTATAACTCTGGGGCCAACGTCCTGACTTTC	CASTPAYNSGANVLTF
-	TRBV7-2	TRBJ1-2	TRBD1	TGTGCCAGCAGCCCCAAAGGGACAGGCGGGAACTATGGCTACACCTTC	CASSPKGTGGNYGYTF